This T cell receptor (beta chain) was sequenced during a study of early T cells in non-severe SARS-CoV-2 infection. At the level of the study: Bulk RNA isolated from unsorted whole blood underwent sequencing; chains were not paired.

This clonotype appeared many times. Its antigen is not known. Unique molecular identifiers were added to individual cDNA molecules. One entry per CDR3 protein results from TCRdb running MiXCR on the 5' RACE reads. The sample has 20,000 to 25,000 distinct CDR3 sequences; 5.3% are singletons. Trimming shortened V by 4 bases and J by 5 bases, and 16 bases separated the two germline ends. Germline CDR1 SGDLS, CDR2 YYNGEE. The CDR3 length is 15 residues. Study observations and caveats: VDJdb matching favored anti-spike CD8 responses, missing private and CD4 specificities.

The sample consisted of whole blood. This chain links TRBV9 with TRBJ2-1; D may match TRBD1 or TRBD2 (6 bases each). The clonotype originates from an adult who was a healthcare worker with PCR-confirmed SARS-CoV-2 infection or an uninfected control (not recorded which). The CDR3 region has the DNA TGTGCCAGCAGCCCTAACGTGAGGGGGGACAATGAGCAGTTCTTC. It yields the protein CASSPNVRGDNEQFF.